These 2 T cell receptor beta chains were all obtained from the same sample, sequenced in a study of blood T cells in healthy people across ages (dated by TCRdb to between 2014 and 2017). Libraries were built with 5' RACE. Sequencing used an Illumina HiSeq 2500. A second PCR of roughly 6 to 12 cycles was performed with a sample-barcoded 5' primer and a J-beta primer mix. Through fastp at Q25 and MiXCR, TCRdb rebuilt clones from the public reads, retaining in-frame beta chains. Identical CDR3 protein sequences are pooled into one entry, listed with their most common genes and DNA. The sample profile shows fewer than 900,000 distinct CDR3 sequences; over 45% of them were found once. The ten largest clones add up to 30% to 35% of the sample. The sample consisted of blood. The receptor source for this set is a woman aged 55-75 years in good health.

In its sample, this clonotype was seen a few times. This chain links TRBV29-1 with TRBJ1-2; 10 nucleotides align to TRBD1. Germline V gives CDR1 SQVTM, CDR2 ANQGSEA. V was clipped by 4 bases and J by 6 bases; unmatched bases: 5. The CDR3 contains 13 residues. Written as DNA, the CDR3 is TGCAGCGTTGCCGTGGGACAGGGGAATGGCTACACCTTC. Its protein product is CSVAVGQGNGYTF.

This clonotype showed up just once. The V call is TRBV29-1, the J call TRBJ2-5; 9 bases are a match to TRBD1. V shed 6 bases and J 4 bases; nucleotides not matched to a gene: 12. Germline lookup yields CDR1 SQVTM and CDR2 ANQGSEA. CDR3 length equals 15 residues. CDR3 coding DNA: TGCAGCGTGAGGGGGGGACAGGGAGGCCCAGAGACCCAGTACTTC. This sequence encodes CSVRGGQGGPETQYF.